The sample holds a few counts of the clone carrying this TCR beta chain. Its specificity is unknown. The source of the sample is a study of cytotoxic CD8 clonotypes in ibrutinib-treated CLL. Turning to the study itself: Response was recorded as partial in some 24 patients and complete in 2; at median 68 months, approximately 14 remained remitted and about 12 had progressed.

Study-level findings and limits: The clonality rise at ibrutinib response reflected private clonotype expansion.

The CDR3 runs 15 residues. CDR1 is SGHNT, CDR2 YYREEE, per germline (reference sequence). The V segment lost 4 bases and the J segment 4 bases; nucleotides outside the gene matches: 9. The data were produced by immunoSEQ multiplex PCR, yet TCRdb's version contains in-frame clones alone and is incomplete. The table shows under 75,000 clones, with more than 70% occurring only once. This TCR derives from a human donor with chronic lymphocytic leukemia. The starting material was PBMCs, obtained after 12 months of ibrutinib treatment. The chain has TRBV5-4 and TRBJ2-5; the match to TRBD1 covers 8 bases. The CDR3 region has the DNA TGTGCCAGCAGCCTGCCGCAGGGGGCGGGAGAGACCCAGTACTTC. This sequence encodes CASSLPQGAGETQYF.